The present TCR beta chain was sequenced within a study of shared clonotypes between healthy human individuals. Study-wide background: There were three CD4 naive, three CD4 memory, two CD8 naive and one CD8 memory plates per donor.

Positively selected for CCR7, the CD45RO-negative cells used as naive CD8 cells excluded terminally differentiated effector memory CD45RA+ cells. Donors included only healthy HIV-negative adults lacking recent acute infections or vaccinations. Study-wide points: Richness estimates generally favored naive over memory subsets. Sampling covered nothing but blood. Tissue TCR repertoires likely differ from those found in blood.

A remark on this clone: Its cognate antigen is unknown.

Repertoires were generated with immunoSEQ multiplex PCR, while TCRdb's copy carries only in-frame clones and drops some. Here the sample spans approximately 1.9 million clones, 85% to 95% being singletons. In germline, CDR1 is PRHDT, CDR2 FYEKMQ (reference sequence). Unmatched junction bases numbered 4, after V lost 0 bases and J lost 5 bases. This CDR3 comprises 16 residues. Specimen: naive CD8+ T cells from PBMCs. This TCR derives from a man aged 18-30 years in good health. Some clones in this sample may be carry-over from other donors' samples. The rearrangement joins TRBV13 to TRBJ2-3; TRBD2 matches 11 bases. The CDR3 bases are TGTGCCAGCAGCTTAGGACTAGCGGGAGTAAAAGATACGCAGTATTTT. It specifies CASSLGLAGVKDTQYF. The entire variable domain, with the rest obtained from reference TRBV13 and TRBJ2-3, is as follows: AAGVIQSPRHLIKEKRETATLKCYPIPRHDTVYWYQQGPGQDPQFLISFYEKMQSDKGSIPDRFSAQQFSDYHSELNMSSLELGDSALYFCASSLGLAGVKDTQYFGPGTRLTVL.